This TCR beta chain originates from a study of blood T cell repertoires in COVID-19. Sequencing used immunoSEQ multiplex PCR; TCRdb keeps in-frame clones, though not all of them. The table has over 200,000 clones, around 90% seen once. Germline V gives CDR1 MNHEY, CDR2 SMNVEV (reference sequence). The CDR3 sequence is 14 residues long. V gave up 6 bases and J gave up 14 bases, with 22 bases separating them. Participant ages covered roughly 18 to 89 years across 24 US areas. The clonotype originates from a young man who had recovered from COVID-19. The material sequenced was PBMCs or T cells enriched from blood (not recorded which). The J gene is TRBJ1-4, the V gene TRBV27, with D possibly TRBD1 on 5 matching bases. The CDR3 here is CASSESGLPKRLFF. The CDR3 DNA sequence: TGTGCCAGCAGCGAATCGGGACTGCCAAAAAGGCTGTTTTTT.